This T cell receptor (beta chain) emerged from a study of T-cell memory formation after mild COVID-19. About the study: The TCR clusters were mostly specific to one donor.

This clonotype was detected only a few times. Antigen: not known. Findings and caveats of the study: CM and EM subsets held most contracting CD4+ clones; EMRA held CD8+ ones.

TCRdb used MiXCR to reprocess the 5' RACE reads, holding one entry per CDR3 protein. Among roughly 250,000 distinct CDR3 sequences, 16% were seen once, and the ten largest hold 20% to 25%. This receptor was identified in a man aged 18 to 29 who had mild COVID-19 (a few samples of this study predate the infection). Cell type and time point are not known. Input material: PBMCs or a T cell subset sorted from them (not recorded which).

The CDR3 loop is CASSQGLALANYGYTF. In DNA, the CDR3 is TGTGCCAGCAGCCAAGGCCTGGCACTAGCTAACTATGGCTACACCTTC. The V and J genes are TRBV14 and TRBJ1-2; D ambiguous. This CDR3 is built from 16 residues. In germline, CDR1 is SGHDN, CDR2 FVKESK. V gave up 1 base and J gave up 0 bases, with 12 bases separating them.